This is a list of T cell receptor beta chains from one sample in a study of blood T cells in healthy people across ages. A single record per CDR3 protein comes from TCRdb applying MiXCR to the 5' RACE reads. Found here are some 670,000 distinct CDR3 sequences, roughly half of them singletons; the top ten hold approximately 15%. The sequencing sample was made of blood. The receptors come from a woman of 80 years or more in good health. Each CDR3 is given with its conserved first and last residue. A D gene is named only where the DNA matches it firmly. Clone size is not always given. Where it is, it says once, few, many or a class for expanded clones.

j_call | v_call | clone_size | d_call | cdr3_nt | cdr3_aa
TRBJ2-7 | TRBV2 | many | . | TGTGCCAGCAGTGCCGATACAGGGTACGAGCAGTACTTC | CASSADTGYEQYF
TRBJ2-3 | TRBV9 | . | TRBD2 | TGTGTCAGCAGCCCCCCGGGGGGGCGGGAAGACACAGATACACAGTATTTT | CVSSPPGGREDTDTQYF
TRBJ2-1 | TRBV27 | many | . | TGTGCCAGCAGTTTATCGATGGGGAATTTGGGGCAGTTCTTC | CASSLSMGNLGQFF
TRBJ2-3 | TRBV20-1 | few | . | TGCAGTGCCCTTAGCACAGATACGCAGTATTTT | CSALSTDTQYF
TRBJ2-1 | TRBV7-6 | many | . | TGTGCCAGCAGCCCGAGCCTAGGGGCTAGCGAAAACAATGAGCAGTTCTTC | CASSPSLGASENNEQFF
TRBJ1-6 | TRBV12-3/TRBV12-4 | . | TRBD1 | TGTGCCAGCAGTTTTGGGGACAGGGGTTCACCCATCCACTTT | CASSFGDRGSPIHF
TRBJ1-5 | TRBV20-1 | . | . | TGCAGTGCTGGGGTAGGGAGAAGCAATCAGCCCCAGCATTTT | CSAGVGRSNQPQHF
TRBJ2-5 | TRBV7-2 | . | . | TGTGCCAGCAGCTTTTCCCTAGCGCAAGAGACCCAGTACTTC | CASSFSLAQETQYF
TRBJ2-1 | TRBV4-1 | . | TRBD2 | TGCGCCAGCAGCCACGGGACTAGCTTCGATGAGCAGTTCTTC | CASSHGTSFDEQFF
TRBJ1-4 | TRBV7-9 | many | . | TGTGCCAGCAGCACTCCTACGCCAGGGGCATATGAAAAACTGTTTTTT | CASSTPTPGAYEKLFF
TRBJ2-1 | TRBV28 | many | . | TGTGCCAGCAGGACAGGAGATTACAATGAGCAGTTCTTC | CASRTGDYNEQFF
TRBJ2-3 | TRBV10-3 | few | TRBD2 | TGTGCCATCAGGACTAGCACTGATACGCAGTATTTT | CAIRTSTDTQYF
TRBJ1-1 | TRBV5-1 | . | . | TGCGCCAGCAGCTTGGAGGGGTCTTACACTGAAGCTTTCTTT | CASSLEGSYTEAFF
TRBJ2-3 | TRBV20-1 | . | TRBD1 | TGCAGTGCCACTGGGGGGACAGGGACAGATACGCAGTATTTT | CSATGGTGTDTQYF